The subject of this entry is one T cell receptor (beta chain). Antigen specificity is unknown. V lost 6 bases to trimming and J lost 2 bases, with 13 bases between them. CDR1 is SGHAT, CDR2 FQDESV, per germline (reference sequence). CDR3 length: 14 residues. The repertoire was sequenced with immunoSEQ multiplex PCR; TCRdb's copy has only in-frame clones and lacks some. The repertoire has about 48,000 clones, about 80% of them found once; the top ten carry roughly a sixth. The data originate from a study of T cells in localized non-small cell lung cancer. Overall study results and limits: Heterogeneity within the tumor remains possible, as just one region underwent sequencing.

V is TRBV11-1 and J is TRBJ1-1; D call uncertain. The receptor was isolated from a man between 40 and 75 years old with stage I squamous cell lung carcinoma. This sample comprised peripheral blood, obtained before any cancer treatment. As DNA, the CDR3 is TGTGCCAGCAGTCATGATACAGTAAACACTGAAGCTTTCTTT. Translated, it gives CASSHDTVNTEAFF.